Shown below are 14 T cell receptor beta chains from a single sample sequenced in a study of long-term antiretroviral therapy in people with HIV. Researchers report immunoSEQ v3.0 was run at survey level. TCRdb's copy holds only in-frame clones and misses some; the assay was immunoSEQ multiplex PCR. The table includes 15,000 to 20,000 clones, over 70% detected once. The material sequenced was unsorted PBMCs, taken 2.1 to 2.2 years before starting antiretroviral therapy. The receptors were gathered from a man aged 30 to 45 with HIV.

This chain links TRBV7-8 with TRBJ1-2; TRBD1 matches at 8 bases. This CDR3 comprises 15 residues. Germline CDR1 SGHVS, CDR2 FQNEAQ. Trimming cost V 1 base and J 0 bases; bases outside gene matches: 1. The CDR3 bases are TGTGCCAGCAGCTTAGAACAGGGGGCTAACTATGGCTACACCTTC. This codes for CASSLEQGANYGYTF. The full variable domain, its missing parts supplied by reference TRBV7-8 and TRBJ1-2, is GAGVSQSPRYKVAKRGQDVALRCDPISGHVSLFWYQQALGQGPEFLTYFQNEAQLDKSGLPSDRFFAERPEGSVSTLKIQRTQQEDSAVYLCASSLEQGANYGYTFGSGTRLTVV.

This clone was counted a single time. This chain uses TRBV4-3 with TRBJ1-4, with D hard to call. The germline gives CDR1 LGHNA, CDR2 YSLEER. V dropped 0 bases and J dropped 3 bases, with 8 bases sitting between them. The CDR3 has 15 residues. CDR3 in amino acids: CASSQESAANEKLFF. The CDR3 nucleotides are TGCGCCAGCAGCCAAGAATCGGCAGCTAATGAAAAACTGTTTTTT.

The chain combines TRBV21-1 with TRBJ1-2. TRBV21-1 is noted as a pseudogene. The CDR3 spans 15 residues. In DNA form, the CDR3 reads TGTGCCAGCAGCAAAGAGAGGCAGACTCACTATGGCTACACCTTC. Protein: CASSKERQTHYGYTF.

This CDR3 reads CASSLWSNTEAFF. The CDR3 nucleotides are TGTGCCAGCAGCCTTTGGTCGAACACTGAAGCTTTCTTT. The J gene is TRBJ1-1, the V gene TRBV7-2, with unresolved D. The CDR3 is 13 amino acids. Trimming left V 5 bases short and J 1 base short, with 8 bases between. The germline V gene has CDR1 SGHTA and CDR2 FQGNSA.

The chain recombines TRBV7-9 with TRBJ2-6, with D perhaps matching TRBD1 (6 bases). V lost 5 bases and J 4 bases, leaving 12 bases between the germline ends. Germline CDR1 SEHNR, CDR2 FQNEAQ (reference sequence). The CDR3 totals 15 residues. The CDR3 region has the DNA TGTGCCAGCAGCGAACAGGGATTAGGGGCCAACGTCCTGACTTTC. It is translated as CASSEQGLGANVLTF. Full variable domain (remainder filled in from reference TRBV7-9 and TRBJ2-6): DTGVSQNPRHKITKRGQNVTFRCDPISEHNRLYWYRQTLGQGPEFLTYFQNEAQLEKSRLLSDRFSAERPKGSFSTLEIQRTEQGDSAMYLCASSEQGLGANVLTFGAGSRLTVL.

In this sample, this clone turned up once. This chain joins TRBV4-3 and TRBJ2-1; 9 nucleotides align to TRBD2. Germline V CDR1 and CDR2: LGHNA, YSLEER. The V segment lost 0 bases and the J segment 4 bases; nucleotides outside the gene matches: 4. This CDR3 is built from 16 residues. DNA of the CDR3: TGCGCCAGCAGCCAAGATGGTAGCGGGAGTTACAATGAGCAGTTCTTC. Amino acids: CASSQDGSGSYNEQFF.

CDR3 loop: CASTEGVPPGAFF. The CDR3 DNA reads TGTGCCAGCACGGAAGGGGTTCCTCCCGGGGCTTTCTTT. The rearrangement joins TRBV28 to TRBJ1-1; a weak D match, TRBD1 (5 bases). The length of the CDR3 is 13 residues. V gave up 7 bases and J gave up 11 bases, with 20 bases separating them. CDR1 is MDHEN and CDR2 is SYDVKM in the germline V gene. The full variable domain, its missing parts supplied by reference TRBV28 and TRBJ1-1, is DVKVTQSSRYLVKRTGEKVFLECVQDMDHENMFWYRQDPGLGLRLIYFSYDVKMKEKGDIPEGYSVSREKKERFSLILESASTNQTSMYLCASTEGVPPGAFFGQGTRLTVV.

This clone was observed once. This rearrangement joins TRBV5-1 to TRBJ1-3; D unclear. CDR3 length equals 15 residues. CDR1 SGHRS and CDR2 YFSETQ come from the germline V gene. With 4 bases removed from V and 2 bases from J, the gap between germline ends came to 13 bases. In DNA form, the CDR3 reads TGCGCCAGCAGCCCGAACGCGGCTCCTGGAAACACCATATATTTT. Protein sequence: CASSPNAAPGNTIYF.

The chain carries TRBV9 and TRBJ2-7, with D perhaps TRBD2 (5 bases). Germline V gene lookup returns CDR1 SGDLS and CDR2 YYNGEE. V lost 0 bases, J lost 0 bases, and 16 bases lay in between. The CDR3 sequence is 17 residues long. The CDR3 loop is CASSVEGGERGSYEQYF. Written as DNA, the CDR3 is TGTGCCAGCAGCGTAGAAGGAGGAGAGAGAGGCTCCTACGAGCAGTACTTC.

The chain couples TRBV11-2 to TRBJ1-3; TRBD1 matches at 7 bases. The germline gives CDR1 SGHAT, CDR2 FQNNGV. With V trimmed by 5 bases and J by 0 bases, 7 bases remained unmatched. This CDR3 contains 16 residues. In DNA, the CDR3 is TGTGCCAGCAGCCTACAGGGGCGAAACTCTGGAAACACCATATATTTT. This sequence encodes CASSLQGRNSGNTIYF.

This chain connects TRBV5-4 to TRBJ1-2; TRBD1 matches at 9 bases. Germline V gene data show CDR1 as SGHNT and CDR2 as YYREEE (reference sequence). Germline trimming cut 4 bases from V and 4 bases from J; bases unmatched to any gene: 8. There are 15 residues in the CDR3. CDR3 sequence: CASSGDRQGVYGYTF. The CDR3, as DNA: TGTGCCAGCAGCGGGGATAGACAGGGGGTCTATGGCTACACCTTC.

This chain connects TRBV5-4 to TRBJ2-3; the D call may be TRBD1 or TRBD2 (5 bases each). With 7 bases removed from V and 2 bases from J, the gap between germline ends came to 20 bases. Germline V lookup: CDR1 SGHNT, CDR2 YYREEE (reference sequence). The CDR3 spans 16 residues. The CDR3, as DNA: TGTGCCAGCGCTAATAGAGGGGCCCTCTACACAGATACGCAGTATTTT. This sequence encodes CASANRGALYTDTQYF.

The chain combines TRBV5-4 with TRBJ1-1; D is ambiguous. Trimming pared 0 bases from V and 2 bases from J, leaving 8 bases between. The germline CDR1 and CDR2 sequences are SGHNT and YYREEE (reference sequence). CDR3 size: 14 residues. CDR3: CASSLAGSNTEAFF. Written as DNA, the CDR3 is TGTGCCAGCAGCTTGGCCGGATCTAACACTGAAGCTTTCTTT.

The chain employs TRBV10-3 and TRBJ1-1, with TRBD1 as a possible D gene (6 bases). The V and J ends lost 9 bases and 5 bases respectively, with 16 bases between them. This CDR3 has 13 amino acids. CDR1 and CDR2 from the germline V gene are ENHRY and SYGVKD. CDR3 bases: TGTGCCATGCAACAGGGTAGAAGGACTGAAGCTTTCTTT. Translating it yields CAMQQGRRTEAFF.